Shown below are 3 T cell receptor beta chains from a single sample sequenced in a study of cytotoxic CD8 clonotypes in ibrutinib-treated CLL. Data came from immunoSEQ multiplex PCR; TCRdb stores just in-frame clones and leaves some out. The table shows 300,000 to 350,000 clones, with 70% to 80% occurring only once. Here the sequenced sample was PBMCs, taken before ibrutinib treatment. These receptors were taken from a human donor with chronic lymphocytic leukemia.

The CDR3 loop reads CASSLTQGYEQYF. The CDR3 DNA sequence: TGCGCCAGCAGCCTGACCCAGGGGTACGAGCAGTACTTC. This rearrangement joins TRBV5-1 to TRBJ2-7, with D possibly TRBD1 on 6 matching bases. The CDR3 consists of 13 residues. Germline-derived CDR1 and CDR2 are SGHRS and YFSETQ. Trimming left V 4 bases short and J 4 bases short, with 12 bases between. Supplemented by reference TRBV5-1 and TRBJ2-7, the full variable domain reads KAGVTQTPRYLIKTRGQQVTLSCSPISGHRSVSWYQQTPGQGLQFLFEYFSETQRNKGNFPGRFSGRQFSNSRSEMNVSTLELGDSALYLCASSLTQGYEQYFGPGTRLTVT.

The J gene is TRBJ2-2, the V gene TRBV30; TRBD2 might be the D (5 bases). Trimming removed 3 bases from V and 13 bases from J, with 21 bases in between. CDR3 length: 14 amino acids. The germline V gene has CDR1 GTSNPN and CDR2 SVGIG (reference sequence). Here the CDR3 DNA reads TGTGCCTGGAGCCCCGCTGCGGGCCCAATAGGGCTGTTTTTT. Its translation: CAWSPAAGPIGLFF.

This clone has just one count. This chain connects TRBV9 to TRBJ2-3; TRBD1 or TRBD2 may be the D gene (6 bases each). There are 13 residues in the CDR3. The germline V gene encodes CDR1 SGDLS and CDR2 YYNGEE. V was clipped by 3 bases and J by 5 bases, with 10 bases between them. For the CDR3, the DNA is TGTGCCAGCAGCGGAGGGGGGATAGATACGCAGTATTTT. Translated: CASSGGGIDTQYF. Using reference TRBV9 and TRBJ2-3 for the parts outside the CDR3, the full variable domain is DSGVTQTPKHLITATGQRVTLRCSPRSGDLSVYWYQQSLDQGLQFLIQYYNGEERAKGNILERFSAQQFPDLHSELNLSSLELGDSALYFCASSGGGIDTQYFGPGTRLTVL.